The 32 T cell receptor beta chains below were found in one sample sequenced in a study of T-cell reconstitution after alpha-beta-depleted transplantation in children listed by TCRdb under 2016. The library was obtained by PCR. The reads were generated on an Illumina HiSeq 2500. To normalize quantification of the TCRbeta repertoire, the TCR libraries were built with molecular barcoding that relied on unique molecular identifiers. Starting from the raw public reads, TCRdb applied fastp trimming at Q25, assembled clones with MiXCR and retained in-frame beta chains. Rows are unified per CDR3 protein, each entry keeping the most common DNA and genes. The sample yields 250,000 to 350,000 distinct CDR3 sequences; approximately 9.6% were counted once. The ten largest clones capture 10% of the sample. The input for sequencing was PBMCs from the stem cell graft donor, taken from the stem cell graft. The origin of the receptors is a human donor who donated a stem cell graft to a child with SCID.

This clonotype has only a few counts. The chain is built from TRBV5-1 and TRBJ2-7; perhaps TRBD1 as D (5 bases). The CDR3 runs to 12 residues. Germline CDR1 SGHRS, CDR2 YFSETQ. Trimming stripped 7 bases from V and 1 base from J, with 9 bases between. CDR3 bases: TGCGCCAGCGCGGACAAATCCTACGAGCAGTACTTC. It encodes CASADKSYEQYF.

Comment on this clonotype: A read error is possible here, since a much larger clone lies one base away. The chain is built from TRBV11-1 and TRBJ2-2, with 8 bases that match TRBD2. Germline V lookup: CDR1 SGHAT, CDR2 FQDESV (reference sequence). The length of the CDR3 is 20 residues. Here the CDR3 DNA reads TGTGCCAGCACCCTTCGCCCGGGTTTTAGCGGGGCTGTGGACACCGTGGAGCTGTTTTTT. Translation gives CASTLRPGFSGAVDTVELFF. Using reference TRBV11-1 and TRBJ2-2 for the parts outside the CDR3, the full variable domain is EAEVAQSPRYKITEKSQAVAFWCDPISGHATLYWYRQILGQGPELLVQFQDESVVDDSQLPKDRFSAERLKGVDSTLKIQPAELGDSAMYLCASTLRPGFSGAVDTVELFFGEGSRLTVL.

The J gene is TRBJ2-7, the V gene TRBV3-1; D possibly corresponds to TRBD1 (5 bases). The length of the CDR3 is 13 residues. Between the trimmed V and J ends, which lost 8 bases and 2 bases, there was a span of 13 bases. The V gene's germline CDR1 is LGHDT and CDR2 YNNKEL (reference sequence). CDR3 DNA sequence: TGTGCCAGCGGGGAAGGGGCGACCTACGAGCAGTACTTC. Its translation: CASGEGATYEQYF.

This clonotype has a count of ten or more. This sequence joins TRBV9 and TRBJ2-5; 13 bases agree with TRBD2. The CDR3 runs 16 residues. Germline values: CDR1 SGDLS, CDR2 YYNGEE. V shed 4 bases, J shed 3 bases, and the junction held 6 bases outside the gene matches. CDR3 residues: CASSLTTSGGKETQYF. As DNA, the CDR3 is TGTGCCAGCAGCCTCACGACTAGCGGGGGGAAAGAGACCCAGTACTTC. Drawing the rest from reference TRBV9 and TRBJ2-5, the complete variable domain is DSGVTQTPKHLITATGQRVTLRCSPRSGDLSVYWYQQSLDQGLQFLIQYYNGEERAKGNILERFSAQQFPDLHSELNLSSLELGDSALYFCASSLTTSGGKETQYFGPGTRLLVL.

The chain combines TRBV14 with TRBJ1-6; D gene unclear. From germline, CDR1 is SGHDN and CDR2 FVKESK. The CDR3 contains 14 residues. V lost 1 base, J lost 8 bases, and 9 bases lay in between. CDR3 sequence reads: CASSQGGLYSPLHF. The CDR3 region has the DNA TGTGCCAGCAGCCAAGGAGGACTTTATTCACCCCTCCACTTT.

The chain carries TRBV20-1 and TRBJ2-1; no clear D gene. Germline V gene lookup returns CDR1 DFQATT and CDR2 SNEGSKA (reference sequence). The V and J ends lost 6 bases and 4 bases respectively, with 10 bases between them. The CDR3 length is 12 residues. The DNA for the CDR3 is TGCAGTGCCTCAGAGGTTTACAATGAGCAGTTCTTC. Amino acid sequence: CSASEVYNEQFF.

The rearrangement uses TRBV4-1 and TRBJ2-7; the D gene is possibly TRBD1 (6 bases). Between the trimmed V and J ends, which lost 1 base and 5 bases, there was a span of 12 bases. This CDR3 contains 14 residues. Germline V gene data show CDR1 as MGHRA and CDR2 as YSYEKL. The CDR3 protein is CASSQASGDNEQYF. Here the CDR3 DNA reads TGCGCCAGCAGCCAAGCGTCTGGGGACAACGAGCAGTACTTC.

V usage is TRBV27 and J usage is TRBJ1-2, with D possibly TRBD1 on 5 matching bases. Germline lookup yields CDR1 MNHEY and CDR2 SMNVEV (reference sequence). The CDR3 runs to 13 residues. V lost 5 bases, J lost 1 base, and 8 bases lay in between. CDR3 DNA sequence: TGTGCCAGCAGTCCACAGGATAACTATGGCTACACCTTC. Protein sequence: CASSPQDNYGYTF.

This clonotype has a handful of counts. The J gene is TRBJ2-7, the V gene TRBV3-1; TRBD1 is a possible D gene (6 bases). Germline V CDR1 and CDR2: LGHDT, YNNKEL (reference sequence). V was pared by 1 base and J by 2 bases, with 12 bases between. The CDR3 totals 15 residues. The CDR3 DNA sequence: TGTGCCAGCAGCCAAGGGACAGCCATGCCCTACGAGCAGTACTTC. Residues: CASSQGTAMPYEQYF.

The chain's CDR3 is CASSFYRGGSGANVLTF. The CDR3 nucleotides read TGTGCCAGCAGCTTTTATCGCGGGGGCTCTGGGGCCAACGTCCTGACTTTC. V usage is TRBV7-9 and J usage is TRBJ2-6; TRBD2 matches at 7 bases. The CDR3 totals 17 residues. V was pared by 3 bases and J by 0 bases, with 5 bases of the junction left unmatched. Germline lookup yields CDR1 SEHNR and CDR2 FQNEAQ (reference sequence). The variable domain in full, completed from reference TRBV7-9 and TRBJ2-6, reads DTGVSQNPRHKITKRGQNVTFRCDPISEHNRLYWYRQTLGQGPEFLTYFQNEAQLEKSRLLSDRFSAERPKGSFSTLEIQRTEQGDSAMYLCASSFYRGGSGANVLTFGAGSRLTVL.

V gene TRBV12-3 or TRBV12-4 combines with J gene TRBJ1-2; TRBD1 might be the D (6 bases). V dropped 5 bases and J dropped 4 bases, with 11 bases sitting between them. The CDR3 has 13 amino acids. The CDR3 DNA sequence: TGTGCCAGCAGTCTACAGGGCCTCTATGGCTACACCTTC. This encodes CASSLQGLYGYTF.

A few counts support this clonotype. The CDR3, as DNA: TGTGCCAGCAGTTTGAAGACAGCCATGAACACTGAAGCTTTCTTT. This translates into CASSLKTAMNTEAFF. V gene TRBV12-3 or TRBV12-4 combines with J gene TRBJ1-1, with a tentative D call TRBD1 (5 bases). The CDR3 loop spans 15 amino acids. Between the trimmed V and J ends, which lost 3 bases and 0 bases, there was a span of 11 bases.

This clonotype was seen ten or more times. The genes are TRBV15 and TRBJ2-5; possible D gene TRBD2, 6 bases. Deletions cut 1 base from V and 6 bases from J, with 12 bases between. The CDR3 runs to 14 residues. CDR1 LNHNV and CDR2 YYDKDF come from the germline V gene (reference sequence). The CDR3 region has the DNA TGTGCCACCAGCAGAGGTCAGGAGGGGAAGACCCAGTACTTC. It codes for CATSRGQEGKTQYF.

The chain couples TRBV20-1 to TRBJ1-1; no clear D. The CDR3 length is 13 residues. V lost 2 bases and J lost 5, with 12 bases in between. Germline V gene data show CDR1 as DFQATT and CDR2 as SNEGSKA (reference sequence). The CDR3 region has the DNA TGCAGTGCTAGAATGCGGTTGGGAACTGAAGCTTTCTTT. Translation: CSARMRLGTEAFF.

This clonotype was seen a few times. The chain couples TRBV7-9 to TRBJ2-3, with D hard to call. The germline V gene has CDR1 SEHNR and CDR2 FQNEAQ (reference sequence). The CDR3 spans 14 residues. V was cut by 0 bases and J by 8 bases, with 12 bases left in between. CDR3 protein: CASSLARFRGTQYF. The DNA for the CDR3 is TGTGCCAGCAGCTTAGCGAGGTTTCGAGGTACGCAGTATTTT.

The CDR3 nucleotides read TGCAGTGCCAGCCCCGGGACAGGGACCTCTGGGGCCAACGTCCTGACTTTC. Translating gives CSASPGTGTSGANVLTF. V usage is TRBV20-1 and J usage is TRBJ2-6; TRBD1 matches 9 bases. The CDR3 covers 17 residues. In germline, CDR1 is DFQATT, CDR2 SNEGSKA (reference sequence). With V trimmed by 6 bases and J by 0 bases, 9 bases remained unmatched.

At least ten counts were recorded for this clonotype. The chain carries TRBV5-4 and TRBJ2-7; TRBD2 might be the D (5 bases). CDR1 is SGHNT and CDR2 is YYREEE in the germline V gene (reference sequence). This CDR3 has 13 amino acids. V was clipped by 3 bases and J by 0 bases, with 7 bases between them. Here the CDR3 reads CASSSTSSYEQYF. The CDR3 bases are TGTGCCAGCAGCTCTACTAGCTCCTACGAGCAGTACTTC.

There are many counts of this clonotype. The CDR3 sequence is CASSPRLSGYEQFF. The CDR3 nucleotides read TGTGCCAGCTCACCGCGACTAAGCGGCTATGAGCAGTTCTTC. V and J are TRBV18 and TRBJ2-1; a weak D match, TRBD2 (5 bases). Germline values: CDR1 KGHSH, CDR2 LQKENI. The length of the CDR3 is 14 residues. V gave up 3 bases and J gave up 8 bases, with 14 bases separating them.

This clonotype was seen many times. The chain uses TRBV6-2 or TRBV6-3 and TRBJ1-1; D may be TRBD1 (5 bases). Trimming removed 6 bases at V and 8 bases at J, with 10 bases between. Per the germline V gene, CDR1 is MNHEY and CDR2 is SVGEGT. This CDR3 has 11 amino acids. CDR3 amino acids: CASSPGIEAFF. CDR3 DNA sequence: TGTGCCAGCAGCCCAGGGATCGAAGCTTTCTTT.

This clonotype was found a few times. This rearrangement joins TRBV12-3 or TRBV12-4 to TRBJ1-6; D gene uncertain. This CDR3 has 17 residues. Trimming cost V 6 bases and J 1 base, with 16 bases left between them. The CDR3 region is CASSFGLGRSYNSPLHF. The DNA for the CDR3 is TGTGCCAGCAGCTTCGGCCTCGGAAGGTCCTATAATTCACCCCTCCACTTT.

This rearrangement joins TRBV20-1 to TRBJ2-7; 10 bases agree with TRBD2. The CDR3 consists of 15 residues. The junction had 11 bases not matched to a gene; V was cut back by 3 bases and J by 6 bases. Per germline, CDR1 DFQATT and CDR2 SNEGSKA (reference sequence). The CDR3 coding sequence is TGCAGTGCTAGGATAGCGGGGGGCCCTTTCGCCGAGCAGTACTTC. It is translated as CSARIAGGPFAEQYF.

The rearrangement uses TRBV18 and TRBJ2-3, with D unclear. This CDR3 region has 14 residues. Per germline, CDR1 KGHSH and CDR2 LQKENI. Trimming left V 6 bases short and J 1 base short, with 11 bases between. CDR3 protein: CASSPEWRTDTQYF. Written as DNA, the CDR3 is TGTGCCAGCTCGCCAGAATGGCGCACAGATACGCAGTATTTT.

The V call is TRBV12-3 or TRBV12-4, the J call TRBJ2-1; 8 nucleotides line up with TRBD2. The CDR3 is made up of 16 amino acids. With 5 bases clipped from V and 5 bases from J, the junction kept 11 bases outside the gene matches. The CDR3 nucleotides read TGTGCCAGCAGTCCCACGGGACTAGGGTTAAACAATGAGCAGTTCTTC. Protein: CASSPTGLGLNNEQFF.

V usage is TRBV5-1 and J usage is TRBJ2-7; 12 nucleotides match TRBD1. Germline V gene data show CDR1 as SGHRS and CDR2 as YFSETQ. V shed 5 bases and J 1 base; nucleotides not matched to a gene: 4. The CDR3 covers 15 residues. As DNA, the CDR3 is TGCGCCAGCAGACGGGACAGGGGGCTATCCTACGAGCAGTACTTC. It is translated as CASRRDRGLSYEQYF.

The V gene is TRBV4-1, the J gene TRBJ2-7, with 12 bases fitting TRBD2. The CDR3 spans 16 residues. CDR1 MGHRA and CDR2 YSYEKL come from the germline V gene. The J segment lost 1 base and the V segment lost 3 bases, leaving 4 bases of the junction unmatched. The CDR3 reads CASSHSSGGASYEQYF. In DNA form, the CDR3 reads TGCGCCAGCAGCCACTCTAGCGGGGGGGCGTCCTACGAGCAGTACTTC.

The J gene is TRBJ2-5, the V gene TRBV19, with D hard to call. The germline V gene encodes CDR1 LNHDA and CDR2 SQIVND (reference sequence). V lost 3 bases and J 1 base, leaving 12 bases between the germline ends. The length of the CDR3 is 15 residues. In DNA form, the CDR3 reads TGTGCCAGTAGTATCCGGGTGACGGGCCAAGAGACCCAGTACTTC. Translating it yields CASSIRVTGQETQYF.

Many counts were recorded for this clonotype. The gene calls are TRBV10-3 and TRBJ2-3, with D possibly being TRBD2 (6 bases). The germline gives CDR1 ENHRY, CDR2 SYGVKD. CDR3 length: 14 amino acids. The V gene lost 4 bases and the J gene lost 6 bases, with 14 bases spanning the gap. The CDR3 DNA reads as TGTGCCATCAGTGGGGATCGGGGGAGTGATACGCAGTATTTT. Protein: CAISGDRGSDTQYF.

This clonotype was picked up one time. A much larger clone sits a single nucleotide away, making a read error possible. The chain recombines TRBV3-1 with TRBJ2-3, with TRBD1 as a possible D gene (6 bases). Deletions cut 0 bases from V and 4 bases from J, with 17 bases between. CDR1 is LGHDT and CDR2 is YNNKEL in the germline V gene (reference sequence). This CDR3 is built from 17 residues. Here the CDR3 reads CASSQEWTVGESDTQYF. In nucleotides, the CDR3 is TGTGCCAGCAGCCAAGAATGGACAGTGGGCGAGTCAGATACGCAGTATTTT.

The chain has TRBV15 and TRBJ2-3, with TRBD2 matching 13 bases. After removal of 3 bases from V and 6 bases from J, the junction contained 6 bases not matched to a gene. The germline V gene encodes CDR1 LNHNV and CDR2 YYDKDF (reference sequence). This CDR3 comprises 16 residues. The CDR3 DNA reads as TGTGCCACCAGCAGGCAAACTAGCGGGGGGGCTGATACGCAGTATTTT. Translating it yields CATSRQTSGGADTQYF.

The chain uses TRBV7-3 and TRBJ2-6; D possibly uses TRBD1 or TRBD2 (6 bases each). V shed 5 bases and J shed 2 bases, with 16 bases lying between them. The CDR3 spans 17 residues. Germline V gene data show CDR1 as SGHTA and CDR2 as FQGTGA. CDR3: CASSPDQGRTGANVLTF. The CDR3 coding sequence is TGTGCCAGCAGCCCCGATCAGGGGAGGACTGGGGCCAACGTCCTGACTTTC.

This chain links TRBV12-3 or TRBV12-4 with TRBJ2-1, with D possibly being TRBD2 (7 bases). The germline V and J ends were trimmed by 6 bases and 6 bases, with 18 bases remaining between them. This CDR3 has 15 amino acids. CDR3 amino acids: CASSREGGVSNEQFF. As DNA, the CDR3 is TGTGCCAGCAGCCGCGAGGGGGGGGTTTCCAATGAGCAGTTCTTC.

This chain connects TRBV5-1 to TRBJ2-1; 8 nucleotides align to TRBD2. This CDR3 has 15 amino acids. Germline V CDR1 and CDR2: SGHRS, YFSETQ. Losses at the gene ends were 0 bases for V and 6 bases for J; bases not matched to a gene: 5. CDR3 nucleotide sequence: TGCGCCAGCAGCTTGGCCGTAGCGGGGCGCAATGAGCAGTTCTTC. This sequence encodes CASSLAVAGRNEQFF.